One sample yielded the 18 T cell receptor beta chains listed below, sequenced in a study of beta chain features in type 1 diabetes. General study points: People with Type 1 diabetes carried modestly yet significantly shorter TCRB CDR3s in all four CD4+ subsets.

The entirety of the isolated RNA underwent reverse transcription, so expressed TCRB transcripts were sequenced. Generated by immunoSEQ multiplex PCR, the TCRdb table keeps only in-frame clones and is missing some. The sample yields approximately 730,000 clones, roughly an eighth seen once. No antigens are known for them. Sequencing input: naive CD4+ T cells from blood. Receptors originate from a man in his late teens or twenties with type 1 diabetes.

Regarding this clone: This specimen includes other DNA sequences encoding the same CDR3. This chain links TRBV20-1 with TRBJ2-3, with no clear D. The CDR3 spans 10 residues. Germline V gene sequence: CDR1 DFQATT, CDR2 SNEGSKA (reference sequence). V lost 6 bases and J 3 bases, leaving 4 bases between the germline ends. CDR3 sequence reads: CSARTDTQYF. In nucleotides, the CDR3 is TGCAGTGCCAGGACAGATACGCAGTATTTT.

This clone was seen only a few times. This chain uses TRBV4-1 with TRBJ2-4; D ambiguous. CDR1 is MGHRA and CDR2 is YSYEKL in the germline V gene. Trimming left V 1 base short and J 0 bases short, with 4 bases between. The CDR3 loop spans 14 amino acids. CDR3 sequence: CASSQGGAKNIQYF. CDR3 coding DNA: TGCGCCAGCAGCCAAGGGGGAGCCAAAAACATTCAGTACTTC.

This chain joins TRBV7-9 and TRBJ1-2, with 7 bases fitting TRBD1. The CDR3 length is 13 residues. CDR1 and CDR2 (germline): SEHNR, FQNEAQ (reference sequence). V lost 4 bases, J lost 6 bases, and 5 bases stayed unmatched. The CDR3 loop is CASSSTTGNGYTF. CDR3 nucleotides: TGTGCCAGCAGCTCCACGACAGGGAATGGCTACACCTTC.

The chain recombines TRBV6-5 with TRBJ2-7; 11 positions match TRBD1. The length of the CDR3 is 13 residues. Per germline, CDR1 MNHEY and CDR2 SVGAGI. Losses at the gene ends were 9 bases for V and 3 bases for J; bases not matched to a gene: 4. The CDR3 DNA reads as TGTGCCAGTCGGACAGGGGGCCACTACGAGCAGTACTTC. It translates to CASRTGGHYEQYF.

This clone was recorded a few times. The V call is TRBV18, the J call TRBJ2-2; D may be TRBD1 or TRBD2 (5 bases each). The V end lost 3 bases, the J end lost 2 bases, and 7 bases lay between the germline ends. Per germline, CDR1 KGHSH and CDR2 LQKENI. There are 14 residues in the CDR3. The CDR3 loop is CASSPGENTGELFF. The DNA for the CDR3 is TGTGCCAGCTCACCGGGGGAAAACACCGGGGAGCTGTTTTTT.

The chain recombines TRBV30 with TRBJ1-5; a weak D match, TRBD1 (5 bases). V gave up 0 bases and J gave up 7 bases, with 16 bases separating them. The CDR3 spans 15 residues. The germline V gene encodes CDR1 GTSNPN and CDR2 SVGIG (reference sequence). The CDR3 region has the DNA TGTGCCTGGAGTGTAAAATTAGGGGAAAGCCAGCCCCAGCATTTT. It specifies CAWSVKLGESQPQHF.

The CDR3 sequence is CASRLERLATYEQYF. The CDR3 DNA reads TGTGCCAGCAGGCTCGAACGACTAGCTACCTACGAGCAGTACTTC. The chain recombines TRBV28 with TRBJ2-7; 7 bases are shared with TRBD2. Germline V lookup: CDR1 MDHEN, CDR2 SYDVKM. The CDR3 has 15 residues. J lost 2 bases, V lost 6 bases, and 10 bases had no gene match.

The chain employs TRBV11-3 and TRBJ2-3; a possible D gene is TRBD2 (6 bases). The CDR3 is 13 amino acids. V lost 1 base and J lost 6, with 8 bases in between. From germline, CDR1 is SGHNT and CDR2 YENEEA. CDR3 in DNA: TGTGCCAGCAGCTTAGTTGGAGGGGATACGCAGTATTTT. This sequence encodes CASSLVGGDTQYF.

This chain connects TRBV6-4 to TRBJ1-5; D unclear. V gave up 3 bases and J gave up 0 bases, with 12 bases separating them. This CDR3 spans 16 amino acids. Germline CDR1 is MRHNA and CDR2 is SNTAGT. The CDR3 nucleotides are TGTGCCAGCAGTGATTCCGAGGGCTATAGCAATCAGCCCCAGCATTTT. Translating it yields CASSDSEGYSNQPQHF.

The rearrangement uses TRBV18 and TRBJ2-3; possibly TRBD1 for D (6 bases). The germline gives CDR1 KGHSH, CDR2 LQKENI. The CDR3 runs to 13 residues. Trimming shortened V by 5 bases and J by 4 bases, and 10 bases separated the two germline ends. CDR3: CASSATGPDTQYF. The CDR3 nucleotides are TGTGCCAGCTCAGCAACAGGGCCAGATACGCAGTATTTT.

The chain joins TRBV7-9 to TRBJ1-2, with D perhaps matching TRBD1 (5 bases). There are 18 residues in the CDR3. CDR1 and CDR2 (germline): SEHNR, FQNEAQ (reference sequence). Between the trimmed V and J ends, which lost 3 bases and 0 bases, there was a span of 20 bases. CDR3 sequence (DNA): TGTGCCAGCAGCTTCAGCACTCTCACAGGAGCGACTAACTATGGCTACACCTTC. Its translation is CASSFSTLTGATNYGYTF.

This clone was observed a handful of times. The rearrangement uses TRBV5-8 and TRBJ1-2; D is undetermined. The CDR3 spans 15 residues. The germline V and J ends were trimmed by 0 bases and 2 bases, with 11 bases remaining between them. From germline, CDR1 is SGHTS and CDR2 YDEGEE. The CDR3 here is CASSLGGEINYGYTF. CDR3 DNA: TGTGCCAGCAGCTTGGGAGGCGAGATAAACTATGGCTACACCTTC.

This sequence joins TRBV30 and TRBJ2-3; TRBD1 matches at 7 bases. This CDR3 is built from 15 residues. V gave up 0 bases and J gave up 4 bases; unmatched junction bases: 7. Germline V gives CDR1 GTSNPN, CDR2 SVGIG (reference sequence). As DNA, the CDR3 is TGTGCCTGGAGTGTACGGACAGGTTGGGCAGATACGCAGTATTTT. Protein sequence: CAWSVRTGWADTQYF. The entire variable domain, with the rest obtained from reference TRBV30 and TRBJ2-3, is as follows: SQTIHQWPATLVQPVGSPLSLECTVEGTSNPNLYWYRQAAGRGLQLLFYSVGIGQISSEVPQNLSASRPQDRQFILSSKKLLLSDSGFYLCAWSVRTGWADTQYFGPGTRLTVL.

This clone came up a few times. The chain joins TRBV27 to TRBJ2-3; maybe TRBD2 (6 bases). CDR1 is MNHEY and CDR2 is SMNVEV in the germline V gene (reference sequence). Trimming removed 7 bases at V and 4 bases at J, with 15 bases between. The CDR3 has 14 residues. CDR3 nucleotide sequence: TGTGCCAGCACCCAGACTAGTGGTGCAGATACGCAGTATTTT. As protein: CASTQTSGADTQYF.

The chain is built from TRBV4-2 and TRBJ1-2; maybe TRBD1 (6 bases). Per the germline V gene, CDR1 is LGHNA and CDR2 is YNFKEQ. The CDR3 consists of 16 residues. V lost 1 base and J lost 3, with 15 bases in between. Written as DNA, the CDR3 is TGTGCCAGCAGCCAAGGAGAACAGGGTCGAGACTATGGCTACACCTTC. Protein sequence: CASSQGEQGRDYGYTF.

This clone was observed a handful of times. This rearrangement joins TRBV7-2 to TRBJ2-5; D might be TRBD2 (5 bases). The CDR3 extends over 15 amino acids. Germline CDR1 is SGHTA and CDR2 is FQGNSA. V was clipped by 1 base and J by 4 bases, with 13 bases between them. The CDR3 DNA follows: TGTGCCAGCAGCTTAGTGGGGTCAGCGGCAGAGACCCAGTACTTC. Amino acids: CASSLVGSAAETQYF.

Only a few counts were recorded for this clone. The J gene is TRBJ2-3, the V gene TRBV14, with D hard to call. Deletions cut 4 bases from V and 3 bases from J, with 8 bases between. Germline CDR1 reads SGHDN; CDR2 reads FVKESK. The CDR3 has 13 residues. The CDR3 loop is CASSRVGTDTQYF. DNA for the CDR3: TGTGCCAGCAGCCGGGTGGGGACAGATACGCAGTATTTT.

There are a few counts of this clone. The same CDR3 can be traced to other DNA sequences in this sample. The CDR3 protein is CASSQERQNTEAFF. CDR3 DNA: TGCGCCAGCAGCCAAGAGCGGCAGAACACTGAAGCTTTCTTT. V usage is TRBV4-1 and J usage is TRBJ1-1, with no clear D. V lost 0 bases and J 1 base, leaving 6 bases between the germline ends. Germline values: CDR1 MGHRA, CDR2 YSYEKL. The CDR3 loop spans 14 amino acids.